This note documents a single TCR beta chain sequence. The data derive from a study of shared clonotypes between healthy human individuals. The junction had 4 bases not matched to a gene; V was cut back by 7 bases and J by 4 bases. CDR3 length: 13 amino acids. CDR1 is MDHEN and CDR2 is SYDVKM in the germline V gene. Terminally differentiated effector memory CD45RA+ cells were left out of the naive CD8 fraction, which was CD45RO-negative and positively selected for CCR7. Over several immunoSEQ plates, each subset's genomic DNA was distributed in even portions. Repertoires were generated with immunoSEQ multiplex PCR, while TCRdb's copy carries only in-frame clones and drops some. In the table there are approximately 1.9 million clones, 90% to 95% of which are singletons.

Sequenced input: naive CD8+ T cells from PBMCs. The chain recombines TRBV28 with TRBJ1-1; 9 positions agree with TRBD1. This clonotype was sampled from a man between 18 and 29 years old in good health. Some clones in this sample may be carry-over from other donors' samples. The CDR3 nucleotides are TGTGCCAGCAACTGGGACAGGGCCACTGAAGCTTTCTTT. Its protein product is CASNWDRATEAFF.